Listed below are T cell receptor beta chains from one sample, sequenced in a study of T cell clonotyping in hematopoietic cell transplantation. The repertoire was sequenced with immunoSEQ multiplex PCR; TCRdb's copy has only in-frame clones and lacks some. The repertoire consists of 5,300 or so clones, with 26% occurring once and the leading ten covering roughly an eighth. The sequenced sample was peripheral blood mononuclear cells, obtained 180 days after allogeneic stem cell transplant. These TCRs come from a male patient aged 40-50 years who had an allogeneic stem cell transplant from an unrelated donor, so the T cells may come from the graft donor. Some clones in this sample may be carry-over from other donors' samples. The CDR3 runs from the conserved cysteine through the conserved F or W. Fields, in order: J gene, V gene, D gene, CDR3 protein. A D gene is named only where the DNA matches it firmly.

>TRBJ1-6|TRBV2|-
CASSTGNSPLHF
>TRBJ1-2|TRBV6-1|-
CASGGDDYGYTF
>TRBJ2-3|TRBV30|-
CAWGGQGTDTQYF
>TRBJ2-5|TRBV2|-
CASTNPGETQYF
>TRBJ2-1|TRBV29-1|-
CSVEGRNNEQFF
>TRBJ1-2|TRBV4-3|-
CASSQVGQGYYGYTF
>TRBJ1-2|TRBV5-6|-
CASSFLNGYHSGYTF
>TRBJ1-4|TRBV29-1|-
CSAWKQDGAKLFF
>TRBJ2-7|TRBV30|-
CAWSRGLRYGQYF
>TRBJ1-1|TRBV30|-
CAWSVLYGKNTEAFF
>TRBJ1-1|TRBV29-1|TRBD1
CSAGRGRGEEAFF
>TRBJ1-2|TRBV4-3|-
CASSQDGSGNYGYTF
>TRBJ2-7|TRBV27|-
CASSPLSGSKLMEQYF
>TRBJ1-5|TRBV7-2|-
CAGECNQPQHF
>TRBJ2-6|TRBV25-1|-
CASSGGSGANVLTF
>TRBJ2-5|TRBV4-3|-
CASSQVGGPNTQYF
>TRBJ1-2|TRBV20-1|-
CSARYLQGYTF
>TRBJ2-7|TRBV7-2|TRBD2
CASSFGGAGREQYF
>TRBJ1-6|TRBV30|-
CAWSGAVLNSPLHF
>TRBJ1-5|TRBV30|-
CAWSARVNQPQHF
>TRBJ1-6|TRBV30|-
CAWSGRISLVDSPLHF
>TRBJ2-3|TRBV30|-
CAWSPRGPDTQYF
>TRBJ2-5|TRBV7-2|TRBD1
CASSSGQVKETQYF
>TRBJ2-7|TRBV20-1|TRBD2
CSVPSGVEQYF
>TRBJ2-5|TRBV29-1|TRBD1
CSVEWDRGPWETQYF
>TRBJ2-5|TRBV7-2|-
CASSLALVRGSQETQYF
>TRBJ2-5|TRBV28|TRBD1
CASSLWGTGGGETQYF
>TRBJ2-7|TRBV25-1|-
CASSPDTGEQYF
>TRBJ1-3|TRBV7-2|-
CASSFQQGNTIYF
>TRBJ1-4|TRBV30|-
CAWSTGLGEKLFF
>TRBJ2-7|TRBV4-3|TRBD2
CASSHEPLGGASGYEQYF
>TRBJ2-1|TRBV30|-
CAWSAGVYNEQFF
>TRBJ1-4|TRBV30|-
CAWRSAETTNEKLFF
>TRBJ1-2|TRBV6-5|-
CASRRGRVDGYTF
>TRBJ1-5|TRBV29-1|-
CSVSSGAGNQPQHF
>TRBJ1-1|TRBV30|-
CAWTPQRGKGAFF
>TRBJ1-2|TRBV5-6|-
CASSLDGYGYTF
>TRBJ1-2|TRBV5-1|-
CASSWDKSYGYTF
>TRBJ2-7|TRBV6-1|-
CASSWNLAYEQYF
>TRBJ1-6|TRBV30|TRBD1
CACWDRGRVQYSPLHF
>TRBJ1-3|TRBV30|-
CACRQESSGNTIYF
>TRBJ2-1|TRBV14|TRBD2
CASSQGLAGNEQFF
>TRBJ1-1|TRBV29-1|-
CSVNGAFF
>TRBJ1-2|TRBV28|-
CASSPLWEGGNYGYTF
>TRBJ2-2|TRBV7-9|TRBD2
CASSYWGGSHTGELFF
>TRBJ1-5|TRBV30|-
CAWSVRGRQPQHF
>TRBJ1-4|TRBV30|TRBD1
CAWRRQGEEKLFF
>TRBJ2-7|TRBV6-5|-
CASSFEGTSAYEQYF
>TRBJ1-1|TRBV30|-
CAWSPGLEAFF
>TRBJ1-1|TRBV19|-
CASSLGASLIRAFF
>TRBJ1-2|TRBV30|-
CACQITNYGYTF
>TRBJ1-2|TRBV25-1|-
CASSEYGKAGYGYTF
>TRBJ2-5|TRBV19|-
CASSSDSQETQYF